These 10 T cell receptor beta chains were all obtained from the same sample, sequenced in a study of blood T cell repertoires in COVID-19. Repertoires were generated with immunoSEQ multiplex PCR, while TCRdb's copy carries only in-frame clones and drops some. The table has over 65,000 clones, about 87% seen once. Input material: peripheral blood. The receptors here all came from a man between 50 and 59 years old with active COVID-19.

This clone was seen once. The chain recombines TRBV7-3 with TRBJ1-4; tentatively, D is TRBD1 (6 bases). Trimming removed 7 bases at V and 4 bases at J, with 19 bases between. Germline assignment: CDR1 SGHTA and CDR2 FQGTGA. The CDR3 is 16 residues long. The CDR3 region has the DNA TGTGCCAGCACCTCTCCAACAGGGAAGAATAATGAAAAACTGTTTTTT. Its translation: CASTSPTGKNNEKLFF.

By its share, this clone is large. This sequence joins TRBV6-5 and TRBJ1-5; D is undetermined. Germline V gene lookup returns CDR1 MNHEY and CDR2 SVGAGI. CDR3 length: 14 amino acids. The germline V and J ends were trimmed by 9 bases and 2 bases, with 14 bases remaining between them. Here the CDR3 DNA reads TGTGCCAGTCAAGCCCTTGGTGGCAATCAGCCCCAGCATTTT. Protein: CASQALGGNQPQHF.

The chain joins TRBV10-3 to TRBJ1-1, with TRBD1 matching over 11 bases. V was clipped by 8 bases and J by 7 bases; unmatched bases: 6. The germline CDR1 and CDR2 sequences are ENHRY and SYGVKD. The CDR3 is made up of 13 amino acids. The CDR3 here is CAIAGQGEGEAFF. For the CDR3, the DNA is TGTGCCATCGCGGGACAGGGGGAAGGTGAAGCTTTCTTT.

The V call is TRBV28, the J call TRBJ2-5, with TRBD2 identical over 8 bases. CDR1 and CDR2 from the germline V gene are MDHEN and SYDVKM. V shed 6 bases, J shed 5 bases, and the junction held 17 bases outside the gene matches. The CDR3 spans 17 residues. The CDR3 loop is CASRAGVGRTALETQYF. CDR3 nucleotides: TGTGCCAGCAGAGCGGGAGTCGGAAGAACCGCCTTGGAGACCCAGTACTTC.

The chain is built from TRBV3-1 (or the pseudogene TRBV3-2) and TRBJ1-2; TRBD1 agrees at 7 bases. Unmatched junction bases numbered 4, after V lost 3 bases and J lost 6 bases. Germline V gives CDR1 LGHDT, CDR2 YNNKEL (reference sequence). This CDR3 comprises 13 residues. In nucleotides, the CDR3 is TGTGCCAGCAGCCAGGATGACAGGGATGGCTACACCTTC. Its protein is CASSQDDRDGYTF.

The rearrangement uses TRBV7-2 and TRBJ1-5; 7 bases are shared with TRBD1. The trim removed 6 bases at V and 1 base at J, leaving 6 bases unmatched. CDR3 length: 15 residues. Germline loops: CDR1 SGHTA, CDR2 FQGNSA. CDR3 coding DNA: TGTGCCAGCAGGTCGACAGGGCTCAGCAATCAGCCCCAGCATTTT. Translating it yields CASRSTGLSNQPQHF.

This chain links TRBV10-3 with TRBJ2-1, with 8 bases lining up with TRBD2. Germline CDR1 is ENHRY and CDR2 is SYGVKD. CDR3 length: 15 amino acids. V was clipped by 8 bases and J by 6 bases; unmatched bases: 12. The CDR3 DNA reads as TGTGCCATCGCACCCGATATCGGGGGGGCCAATGAGCAGTTCTTC. Amino acid sequence: CAIAPDIGGANEQFF.

This chain joins TRBV7-3 and TRBJ1-1; D uncertain. The ends were cut back, 5 bases at V and 2 bases at J, with 9 bases in the middle. Germline CDR1 and CDR2: SGHTA and FQGTGA. The CDR3 has 13 amino acids. The CDR3 spells CASSIDKNTEAFF. DNA for the CDR3: TGTGCCAGCAGCATAGACAAAAACACTGAAGCTTTCTTT. The whole variable domain, remainder taken from reference TRBV7-3 and TRBJ1-1, is GAGVSQTPSNKVTEKGKYVELRCDPISGHTALYWYRQSLGQGPEFLIYFQGTGAADDSGLPNDRFFAVRPEGSVSTLKIQRTERGDSAVYLCASSIDKNTEAFFGQGTRLTVV.

The chain employs TRBV9 and TRBJ2-3; D is perhaps TRBD2 (6 bases). The CDR3 is 16 residues long. Germline loops: CDR1 SGDLS, CDR2 YYNGEE. The ends were cut back, 2 bases at V and 3 bases at J, with 16 bases in the middle. The CDR3: CASSVSGSKPTDTQYF. The CDR3, as DNA: TGTGCCAGCAGCGTCTCCGGGAGCAAACCGACAGATACGCAGTATTTT.

This chain joins TRBV5-1 and TRBJ2-2; perhaps TRBD1 as D (6 bases). The CDR3 spans 15 residues. The V and J ends lost 1 base and 4 bases respectively, with 11 bases between them. Germline CDR1 SGHRS, CDR2 YFSETQ. In DNA form, the CDR3 reads TGCGCCAGCAGCTTGAGTCAGGGGCGCACCGGGGAGCTGTTTTTT. This codes for CASSLSQGRTGELFF.